Included here is one T cell receptor beta chain sequence, with context. Sequencing used immunoSEQ multiplex PCR; TCRdb keeps in-frame clones, though not all of them. The table has about 72,000 clones, roughly 89% seen once. From germline, CDR1 is MGHDK and CDR2 SYGVNS. The V end lost 10 bases, the J end lost 3 bases, and 12 bases lay between the germline ends. CDR3 size: 12 residues. The sample belongs to a study of technical replicates of blood from several donors. The specimen sequenced was T cells isolated from PBMCs. This sequence joins TRBV25-1 and TRBJ1-2; D not resolved. This clonotype was obtained from a human donor in good health. Written as DNA, the CDR3 is TGTGCCACCCGGACGGACTACTATGGCTACACCTTC. This codes for CATRTDYYGYTF.